The 19 T cell receptor beta chains in this list originate from one sample, sequenced in a study of blood T cell repertoires in COVID-19. Profiling relied on immunoSEQ multiplex PCR, and the TCRdb table lists in-frame clones only, not all of them. The sample records 250,000 to 350,000 clones, around 88% being singletons. The sequencing input was peripheral blood. The receptors here all came from a woman aged 25 to 39 who had recovered from COVID-19.

This clone was counted only a few times. The V gene is TRBV30, the J gene TRBJ2-1; the D gene is possibly TRBD1 (5 bases). The germline V gene has CDR1 GTSNPN and CDR2 SVGIG (reference sequence). The V and J ends lost 3 bases and 6 bases respectively, with 21 bases between them. The CDR3 sequence is 16 residues long. The CDR3: CAWRVWGSYSRNEQFF. The CDR3 DNA sequence: TGTGCCTGGAGAGTTTGGGGCTCGTATTCTCGCAATGAGCAGTTCTTC.

V gene TRBV19 combines with J gene TRBJ1-2; 9 positions match TRBD1. Losses at the gene ends were 9 bases for V and 3 bases for J; bases not matched to a gene: 8. CDR1 and CDR2 from the germline V gene are LNHDA and SQIVND (reference sequence). The CDR3 covers 14 residues. The CDR3 bases are TGTGCCAGCGTCCGGACAGGGGATGACTATGGCTACACCTTC. Translated, it gives CASVRTGDDYGYTF.

This sequence joins TRBV11-2 and TRBJ2-2; 7 positions match TRBD1. Germline V gives CDR1 SGHAT, CDR2 FQNNGV. V dropped 3 bases and J dropped 4; count of bases not matched to a gene: 5. This CDR3 is built from 15 residues. Here the CDR3 reads CASSLTGKLTGELFF. The CDR3 nucleotides read TGTGCCAGCAGCTTGACAGGGAAACTCACCGGGGAGCTGTTTTTT.

The chain joins TRBV7-9 to TRBJ1-1; no clear D. Trimming took 6 bases from V and 0 from J, leaving 8 bases between them. The CDR3 is made up of 13 amino acids. From germline, CDR1 is SEHNR and CDR2 FQNEAQ (reference sequence). The CDR3: CASSAGMNTEAFF. The DNA of the CDR3 is TGTGCCAGCAGTGCAGGCATGAACACTGAAGCTTTCTTT.

The chain recombines TRBV7-9 with TRBJ1-5, with 8 positions matching TRBD1. The trim removed 8 bases at V and 2 bases at J, leaving 2 bases unmatched. CDR1 and CDR2 from the germline V gene are SEHNR and FQNEAQ (reference sequence). The CDR3 is 13 residues long. The CDR3 DNA sequence: TGTGCCAGCCAGACAGGGGGCAATCAGCCCCAGCATTTT. It is translated as CASQTGGNQPQHF.

The rearrangement uses TRBV5-6 and TRBJ2-1; maybe TRBD1 (6 bases). Germline V gene data show CDR1 as SGHDT and CDR2 as YYEEEE. The CDR3 covers 13 residues. The V end lost 6 bases, the J end lost 4 bases, and 11 bases lay between the germline ends. The CDR3 loop reads CASTLTGYNEQFF. As DNA, the CDR3 is TGTGCCAGCACCCTGACAGGTTACAATGAGCAGTTCTTC.

This chain uses TRBV18 with TRBJ1-2, with 8 bases fitting TRBD1. The CDR3 totals 17 residues. Germline CDR1 KGHSH, CDR2 LQKENI. V lost 0 bases to trimming and J lost 4 bases; unmatched junction nucleotides: 10. The CDR3 region has the DNA TGTGCCAGCTCACCACCGGCGACAGGGGTCAACCCCTATGGCTACACCTTC. Its translation is CASSPPATGVNPYGYTF.

The chain links TRBV5-4 to TRBJ2-7; 8 bases fit TRBD1. The CDR3 consists of 13 residues. CDR1 and CDR2 (germline): SGHNT, YYREEE (reference sequence). Trimming removed 2 bases from V and 5 bases from J; junction bases left unmatched: 3. CDR3 in amino acids: CASSLDRGNEQYF. The CDR3 coding sequence is TGTGCCAGCAGCTTAGACAGGGGCAACGAGCAGTACTTC.

V usage is TRBV19 and J usage is TRBJ1-2; D gene ambiguous. Trimming pared 5 bases from V and 4 bases from J, leaving 11 bases between. The CDR3 consists of 13 residues. Germline CDR1 LNHDA, CDR2 SQIVND (reference sequence). CDR3: CASSFGWSYGYTF. CDR3 in DNA: TGTGCCAGTAGTTTTGGATGGAGCTATGGCTACACCTTC. Combining the CDR3 with reference TRBV19 and TRBJ1-2 gives the whole variable domain DGGITQSPKYLFRKEGQNVTLSCEQNLNHDAMYWYRQDPGQGLRLIYYSQIVNDFQKGDIAEGYSVSREKKESFPLTVTSAQKNPTAFYLCASSFGWSYGYTFGSGTRLTVV.

The gene calls are TRBV19 and TRBJ1-1; D ambiguous. The CDR3 is 14 amino acids. From germline, CDR1 is LNHDA and CDR2 SQIVND (reference sequence). Trimming removed 1 base from V and 1 base from J, with 7 bases in between. The CDR3 DNA reads TGTGCCAGTAGTATAGGCCGGGAGAACACTGAAGCTTTCTTT. This sequence encodes CASSIGRENTEAFF. The full variable domain, completed using reference TRBV19 and TRBJ1-1, is DGGITQSPKYLFRKEGQNVTLSCEQNLNHDAMYWYRQDPGQGLRLIYYSQIVNDFQKGDIAEGYSVSREKKESFPLTVTSAQKNPTAFYLCASSIGRENTEAFFGQGTRLTVV.

The genes are TRBV30 and TRBJ1-2, with TRBD1 matching over 8 bases. The germline V gene has CDR1 GTSNPN and CDR2 SVGIG (reference sequence). Trimming took 4 bases from V and 2 from J; bases not matched to a gene: 9. The CDR3 extends over 15 amino acids. The CDR3 here is CAWMGTGQGNYGYTF. The CDR3 DNA follows: TGTGCCTGGATGGGTACCGGACAGGGCAACTATGGCTACACCTTC.

V is TRBV12-3 or TRBV12-4 and J is TRBJ2-7; TRBD1 is a possible D gene (5 bases). This CDR3 has 13 residues. The germline V and J ends were trimmed by 6 bases and 6 bases, with 15 bases remaining between them. CDR3 nucleotide sequence: TGTGCCAGCAGCCAGACAGTGTACGGCGAGCAGTACTTC. Its translation: CASSQTVYGEQYF.

This clone was seen a handful of times. The chain has TRBV7-9 and TRBJ1-5, with D possibly matching TRBD1 (5 bases). This CDR3 is built from 13 residues. CDR1 is SEHNR and CDR2 is FQNEAQ in the germline V gene (reference sequence). V lost 4 bases and J lost 3, with 7 bases in between. CDR3 nucleotide sequence: TGTGCCAGCAGCTCCAGGGACAATCAGCCCCAGCATTTT. Protein product: CASSSRDNQPQHF.

This chain uses TRBV9 with TRBJ2-7; D unresolved. Germline-derived CDR1 and CDR2 are SGDLS and YYNGEE. The V end lost 0 bases, the J end lost 0 bases, and 7 bases lay between the germline ends. The CDR3 contains 14 residues. CDR3 bases: TGTGCCAGCAGCGTAGGTAACAGCTCCTACGAGCAGTACTTC. It yields the protein CASSVGNSSYEQYF.

This clone is a singleton in its sample. The genes are TRBV5-1 and TRBJ2-7; 14 bases are a match to TRBD2. V lost 4 bases, J lost 3 bases, and 3 bases stayed unmatched. The V gene's germline CDR1 is SGHRS and CDR2 YFSETQ. This CDR3 is built from 15 residues. This CDR3 is CASSPGLAGGYEQYF. For the CDR3, the DNA is TGCGCCAGCAGCCCCGGACTAGCGGGGGGCTACGAGCAGTACTTC.

The V call is TRBV19, the J call TRBJ1-3, with 7 bases identical to TRBD1. The CDR3 has 14 residues. The germline V gene encodes CDR1 LNHDA and CDR2 SQIVND (reference sequence). V lost 6 bases to trimming and J lost 0 bases; unmatched junction nucleotides: 2. CDR3 protein: CASRDRYSGNTIYF. For the CDR3, the DNA is TGTGCCAGTAGGGACAGGTACTCTGGAAACACCATATATTTT.

The chain joins TRBV2 to TRBJ2-7; TRBD1 matches at 8 bases. Germline trimming cut 3 bases from V and 12 bases from J; bases unmatched to any gene: 4. Germline assignment: CDR1 SNHLY and CDR2 FYNNEI. This CDR3 spans 11 amino acids. For the CDR3, the DNA is TGTGCCAGCAGTGAGTGGGACAGGCCGTACTTC. Amino acids: CASSEWDRPYF. Supplemented by reference TRBV2 and TRBJ2-7, the full variable domain reads EPEVTQTPSHQVTQMGQEVILRCVPISNHLYFYWYRQILGQKVEFLVSFYNNEISEKSEIFDDQFSVERPDGSNFTLKIRSTKLEDSAMYFCASSEWDRPYFGPGTRLTVT.

On this clone: The same CDR3 arises from other DNA sequences in this sample as well. The rearrangement joins TRBV30 to TRBJ1-2, with 7 bases that match TRBD1. The V gene's germline CDR1 is GTSNPN and CDR2 SVGIG (reference sequence). The CDR3 extends over 12 amino acids. Trimming at V came to 1 base and at J to 5 bases, leaving 1 base not matched to a gene. The CDR3 region has the DNA TGTGCCTGGAGTGGACAGGGATATGGCTACACCTTC. Its protein product is CAWSGQGYGYTF.

The rearrangement links TRBV24-1 to TRBJ1-2, with D unclear. Germline lookup yields CDR1 KGHDR and CDR2 SFDVKD. The V end was cut by 4 bases, the J end by 6 bases, with 17 bases between. The CDR3 runs to 15 residues. CDR3 sequence reads: CATSDSKGLADGYTF. CDR3 bases: TGTGCCACCAGTGACAGCAAGGGCTTAGCGGATGGCTACACCTTC.